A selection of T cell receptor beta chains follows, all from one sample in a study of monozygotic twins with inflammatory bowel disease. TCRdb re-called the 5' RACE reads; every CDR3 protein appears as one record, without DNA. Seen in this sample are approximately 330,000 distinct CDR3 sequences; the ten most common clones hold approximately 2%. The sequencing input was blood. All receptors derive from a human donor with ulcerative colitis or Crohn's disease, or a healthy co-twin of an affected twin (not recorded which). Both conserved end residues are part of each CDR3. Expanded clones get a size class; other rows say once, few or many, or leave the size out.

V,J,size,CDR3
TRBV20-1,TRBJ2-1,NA,CSAISRGLYNEQFF
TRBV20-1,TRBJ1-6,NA,CSARFQTGKISPLHF
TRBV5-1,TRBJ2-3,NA,CASSLALGDANTQYF
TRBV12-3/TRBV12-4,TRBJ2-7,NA,CASSLAQMDEQYF
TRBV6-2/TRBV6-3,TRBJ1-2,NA,CASSYKPQRGYTF
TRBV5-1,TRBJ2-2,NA,CASSRATGELFF
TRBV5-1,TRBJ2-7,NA,CASRPGHSDSYEQYF
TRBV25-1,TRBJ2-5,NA,CASRDQGGKIEETQYF
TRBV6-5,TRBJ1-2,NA,CASSYSQGNYGYTF
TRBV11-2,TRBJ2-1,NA,CASSSIDEQFF
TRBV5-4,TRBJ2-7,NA,CASSLVPGERGASYEQYF
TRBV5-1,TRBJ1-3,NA,CASGLDGVPSGNTIYF
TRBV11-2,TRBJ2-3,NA,CASSFRGGRPETDTQYF
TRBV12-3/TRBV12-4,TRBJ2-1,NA,CASSFSGGRSYNEQFF
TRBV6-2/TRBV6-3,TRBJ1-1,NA,CASRRGSQSQAFF
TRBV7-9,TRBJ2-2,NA,CANERQGGTGELFF
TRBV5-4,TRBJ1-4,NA,CASSSKAGQPEKLFF
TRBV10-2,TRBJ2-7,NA,CASTRTSGAPSYEQYF
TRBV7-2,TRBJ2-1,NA,CASSKGQVEGGEQFF
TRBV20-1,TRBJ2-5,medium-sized,CSARRLAGGDMETQYF
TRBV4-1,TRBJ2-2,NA,CASSQEAGTMNTGELFF
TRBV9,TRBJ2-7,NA,CASSGGDGPYEQYF
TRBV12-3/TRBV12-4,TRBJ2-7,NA,CASSRGGSFYEQYF
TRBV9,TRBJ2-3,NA,CASSATSGRSDTQYF
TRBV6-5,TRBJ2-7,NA,CASSYGSYGDEQYF
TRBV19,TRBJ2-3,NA,CASSGLAGWSTDTQYF
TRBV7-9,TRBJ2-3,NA,CASSLERGGNTDTQYF